This passage covers 10 T cell receptor beta chains from one sample sequenced in a study of blood T cell repertoires in COVID-19. Generated by immunoSEQ multiplex PCR, the TCRdb table keeps only in-frame clones and is missing some. The repertoire holds tens of thousands of clones, 85% to 90% seen once, with about 1.6% in the top ten. Sequenced material: peripheral blood. These receptors were obtained from a human donor with active COVID-19. The donor label of this sample is uncertain.

V gene TRBV2 combines with J gene TRBJ1-3, with TRBD1 as a possible D gene (5 bases). CDR1 and CDR2 from the germline V gene are SNHLY and FYNNEI. V was pared by 6 bases and J by 0 bases, with 12 bases between. CDR3 length equals 15 residues. CDR3 in DNA: TGTGCCAGCAGGCGGCAGGGAAGCTCTGGAAACACCATATATTTT. The encoded protein is CASRRQGSSGNTIYF.

The rearrangement uses TRBV9 and TRBJ2-6; 9 bases line up with TRBD1. V was pared by 4 bases and J by 3 bases, with 20 bases of the junction left unmatched. The CDR3 extends over 21 amino acids. Germline V lookup: CDR1 SGDLS, CDR2 YYNGEE. The CDR3 loop reads CASSSPPVVQGASFGANVLTF. CDR3 in DNA: TGTGCCAGCAGCTCACCCCCAGTCGTACAGGGGGCGTCTTTTGGGGCCAACGTCCTGACTTTC.

This rearrangement joins TRBV15 to TRBJ1-5; TRBD1 matches 12 bases. This CDR3 has 17 amino acids. Germline V gene lookup returns CDR1 LNHNV and CDR2 YYDKDF (reference sequence). V trimming: 2 bases; J trimming: 3 bases; junction bases outside the gene matches: 5. The CDR3 nucleotides are TGTGCCACCAGCAGAACAGGGACAGGGGGCGTCAATCAGCCCCAGCATTTT. As protein: CATSRTGTGGVNQPQHF.

This chain uses TRBV7-9 with TRBJ2-3; tentatively, D is TRBD2 (6 bases). V was pared by 5 bases and J by 1 base, with 16 bases between. There are 16 residues in the CDR3. Germline CDR1 SEHNR, CDR2 FQNEAQ (reference sequence). The DNA of the CDR3 is TGTGCCAGCAGCCCAATTTCGTGGGGGGGCACAGATACGCAGTATTTT. This sequence encodes CASSPISWGGTDTQYF. The full variable domain, with the rest looked up from reference TRBV7-9 and TRBJ2-3, is DTGVSQNPRHKITKRGQNVTFRCDPISEHNRLYWYRQTLGQGPEFLTYFQNEAQLEKSRLLSDRFSAERPKGSFSTLEIQRTEQGDSAMYLCASSPISWGGTDTQYFGPGTRLTVL.

The rearrangement uses TRBV13 and TRBJ2-3, with D perhaps matching TRBD1 (5 bases). This CDR3 has 15 amino acids. Trimming removed 0 bases from V and 1 base from J, with 8 bases in between. The germline V gene encodes CDR1 PRHDT and CDR2 FYEKMQ (reference sequence). The CDR3 spells CASSLGQVGTDTQYF. In nucleotides, the CDR3 is TGTGCCAGCAGCTTAGGACAGGTCGGCACAGATACGCAGTATTTT.

The CDR3 DNA reads TGCAGCGTTGTAAGCGGGGAGACAACTGAAGCTTTCTTT. Protein product: CSVVSGETTEAFF. The V gene is TRBV29-1, the J gene TRBJ1-1; D call uncertain. Trimming left V 4 bases short and J 5 bases short, with 14 bases between. This CDR3 region has 13 residues. Germline assignment: CDR1 SQVTM and CDR2 ANQGSEA.

V and J are TRBV15 and TRBJ2-6; D gene ambiguous. V lost 3 bases, J lost 2 bases, and 20 bases lay in between. The germline CDR1 and CDR2 sequences are LNHNV and YYDKDF (reference sequence). The CDR3 extends over 19 amino acids. For the CDR3, the DNA is TGTGCCACCAGCAGTTCGGTGCATCGCAGGAAGCCTGGGGCCAACGTCCTGACTTTC. Amino acid sequence: CATSSSVHRRKPGANVLTF.

The chain employs TRBV6-2 or TRBV6-3 and TRBJ1-5; TRBD1 aligns across 8 bases. The CDR3 is made up of 14 amino acids. The trim removed 6 bases at V and 7 bases at J, leaving 8 bases unmatched. Looked up from germline, CDR1 is MNHEY and CDR2 is SVGEGT. The DNA of the CDR3 is TGTGCCAGCAGCCAACAGGGGGTACGCCAGCCCCAGCATTTT. Encoded protein: CASSQQGVRQPQHF.

This chain uses TRBV28 with TRBJ1-5; D uncertain. Germline V gene lookup returns CDR1 MDHEN and CDR2 SYDVKM. The CDR3 is made up of 16 amino acids. Trimming took 0 bases from V and 1 from J, leaving 10 bases between them. This chain's CDR3 is CASSLWAGGSNQPQHF. For the CDR3, the DNA is TGTGCCAGCAGTTTATGGGCAGGAGGAAGCAATCAGCCCCAGCATTTT.

The chain recombines TRBV7-3 with TRBJ2-1; 8 bases align to TRBD1. V shed 4 bases and J 7 bases; nucleotides not matched to a gene: 12. The CDR3 runs to 16 residues. CDR1 is SGHTA and CDR2 is FQGTGA in the germline V gene. CDR3 residues: CASSSTSGGAGNEQFF. CDR3 DNA: TGTGCCAGCAGCTCAACCTCAGGGGGCGCTGGGAATGAGCAGTTCTTC.